This T cell receptor beta chain was retrieved from a study of technical replicates of blood from several donors (dated by TCRdb to about 2017). Measured from the cysteine to the phenylalanine, the CDR3 is 15 residues long. Only the CDR3 region is kept as DNA, spanning 45 bases read in frame from base 1. At the junction V is shortened by 4 bases and J by 3 bases; bases outside the gene matches: 9. Taken from the germline V gene, the CDR1 and CDR2 loops are MDHEN and SYDVKM. In regard to this clone: No antigen is known for it. No qualities accompany the bases; no much larger clone lies one base away.

To prepare the library, the immunoSEQ multiplex PCR assay was applied. This is the immuneACCESS table as TCRdb keeps it, with only in-frame sequences that have V and J called. A part of the clones is gone; compared with another copy, unresolved V genes explain less than half, and the rest is unexplained. The sample data list more than 65,000 clones, and around 94% of these were observed just once. Roughly 0.23% of the sample is taken by the ten largest. This receptor was taken from a human donor in good health. Sequencing used T cells isolated from PBMCs. Here the chain combines TRBV28 and TRBJ2-7; TRBD1 agrees with 7 junctional bases. In nucleotide form, the sequence is TGTGCCAGCAGTTCTTCCCAGGGGGTTCGCTACGAGCAGTACTTC. This gives the protein CASSSSQGVRYEQYF. With all but the CDR3 taken from the reference TRBV28 and TRBJ2-7 genes, the full variable domain is: DVKVTQSSRYLVKRTGEKVFLECVQDMDHENMFWYRQDPGLGLRLIYFSYDVKMKEKGDIPEGYSVSREKKERFSLILESASTNQTSMYLCASSSSQGVRYEQYFGPGTRLTVT.